This TCR beta chain was identified in a study of T cell repertoires in cytomegalovirus infection. About the research overall: Through public TCR beta signatures, both CMV infection and matching HLA type were indicated.

Germline V CDR1 and CDR2: DFQATT, SNEGSKA (reference sequence). V lost 5 bases to trimming and J lost 2 bases, with 21 bases between them. The CDR3 runs 17 residues. One entry per CDR3 protein results from TCRdb running MiXCR on the reads. The data contain 500,000 to 600,000 distinct CDR3 sequences, approximately 15% of them singletons. This receptor was obtained from a human donor in good health (CMV status not recorded). Some clones in this sample may be carry-over from other donors' samples. This chain connects TRBV20-1 to TRBJ1-4, with D tentatively TRBD1 (6 bases). The source material was CD8+ T cells from PBMCs. In DNA form, the CDR3 reads TGCAGTGCTCTTTTAAGCCCCACAGGGAGGACTAATGAAAAACTGTTTTTT. It translates to CSALLSPTGRTNEKLFF.